This T cell receptor (beta chain) was retrieved from a study of response to subunit inactivated influenza vaccine. Points from the study as a whole: Authors suggested few new T cells are recruited by each seasonal influenza vaccination.

This clonotype showed up many times. The antigen remains unidentified. V lost 2 bases, J lost 5 bases, and 12 bases lay in between. There are 14 residues in the CDR3. MiXCR, applied by TCRdb to the RT-PCR reads, yields one record per CDR3 protein. The data contain under 200,000 distinct CDR3 sequences, roughly a tenth of them singletons. The TCR originated in a man aged 50-59 years who received an inactivated influenza vaccine. Sequenced material: non-naive T cells sorted from PBMCs, taken more than 35 days after vaccination. J is TRBJ2-5 and V is TRBV12-3 or TRBV12-4, with D possibly matching TRBD2 (6 bases). The CDR3 loop is CASSLRVGGETQYF. DNA for the CDR3: TGTGCCAGCAGTTTACGGGTCGGAGGGGAGACCCAGTACTTC.